This T cell receptor (beta chain) was identified in a study of breast tumors, draining lymph nodes, adjacent tissues. TCRdb called the multiplex PCR reads again in MiXCR, with one record for every CDR3 protein. The data contain tens of thousands of distinct CDR3 sequences, under 30% of them singletons. General study findings and limits: Luminal-like breast cancer showed significantly higher tumor–nontumor repertoire similarity than basal-like. The lymph node origin of tumor T cells was framed as consistent with a hypothesis, not demonstrated. Most tumor T cells seemingly derive from lymph node, then expand in tumor. Tumor TCR diversity was below lymph nodes but above nontumor tissue.

This clonotype was seen at least ten times. The antigen remains unidentified. V lost 3 bases to trimming and J lost 6 bases, with 3 bases between them. Germline V gene data show CDR1 as MNHEY and CDR2 as SMNVEV (reference sequence). The CDR3 runs 12 residues. This clonotype originated in a female donor with breast cancer. Some clones in this sample may be carry-over from other donors' samples. The sample taken for sequencing was breast tumor tissue. The V call is TRBV27, the J call TRBJ1-6; D not certain. Here the CDR3 reads CASSFSNSPLHF. The CDR3 coding sequence is TGTGCCAGCAGTTTTAGTAATTCACCCCTCCACTTT.